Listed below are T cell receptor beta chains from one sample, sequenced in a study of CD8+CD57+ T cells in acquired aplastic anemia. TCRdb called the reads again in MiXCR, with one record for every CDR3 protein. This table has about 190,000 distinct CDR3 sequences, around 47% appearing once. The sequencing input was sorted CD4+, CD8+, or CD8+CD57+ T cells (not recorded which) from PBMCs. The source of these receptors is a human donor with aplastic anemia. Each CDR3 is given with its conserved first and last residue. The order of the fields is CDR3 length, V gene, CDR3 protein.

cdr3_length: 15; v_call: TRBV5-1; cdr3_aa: CASSLGRGDGGPQHF
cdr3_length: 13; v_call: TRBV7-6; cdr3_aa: CASSLWGDNEQFF
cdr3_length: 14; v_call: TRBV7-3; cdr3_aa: CASSLTGGGTEQYF
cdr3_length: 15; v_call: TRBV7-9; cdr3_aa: CASSLGDRGVYEQYF
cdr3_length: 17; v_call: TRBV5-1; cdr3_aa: CASNPVGGAGAPYEQYF
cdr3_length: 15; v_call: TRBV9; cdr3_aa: CASSAPDRPYNEQFF
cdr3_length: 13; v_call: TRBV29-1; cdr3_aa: CSVELGQGYEQYF
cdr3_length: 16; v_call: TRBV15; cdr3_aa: CATSSSSGVPTDTQYF
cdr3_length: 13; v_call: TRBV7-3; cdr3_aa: CASSRGQGQPQHF
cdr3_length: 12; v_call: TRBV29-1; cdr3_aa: CALIGVQETQYF
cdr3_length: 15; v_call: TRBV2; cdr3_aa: CASSERGSAGNTIYF
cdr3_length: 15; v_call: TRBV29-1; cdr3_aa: CSVSRGGATKNIQYF
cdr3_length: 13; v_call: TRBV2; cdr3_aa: CASSRPYNSPLHF
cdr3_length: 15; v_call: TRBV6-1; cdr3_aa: CASSALGPSNQPQHF
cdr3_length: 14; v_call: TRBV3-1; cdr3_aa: CASSQSQGGETQYF
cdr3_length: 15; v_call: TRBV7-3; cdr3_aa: CASSSGLGQTYEQYF
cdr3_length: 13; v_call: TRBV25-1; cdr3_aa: CASRGTGLTEAFF
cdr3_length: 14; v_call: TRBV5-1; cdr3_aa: CASSLNSRRDEQYF
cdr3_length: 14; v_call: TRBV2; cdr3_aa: CASTRRGGAGGYTF
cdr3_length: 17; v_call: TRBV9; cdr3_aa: CASSALDRDKYSYEQYF
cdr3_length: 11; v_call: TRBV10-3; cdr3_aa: CAISATYEQYF
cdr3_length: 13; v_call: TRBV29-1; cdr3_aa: CSVDGGVNTEAFF
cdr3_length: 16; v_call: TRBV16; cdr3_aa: CASSVVRGSRTGELFF
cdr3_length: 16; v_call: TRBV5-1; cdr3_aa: CASSLRTGASTSPLHF
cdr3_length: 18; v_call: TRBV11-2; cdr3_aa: CASSLRQFAGTTYNEQFF
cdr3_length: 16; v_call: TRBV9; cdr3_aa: CASSVRNRGDTGELFF
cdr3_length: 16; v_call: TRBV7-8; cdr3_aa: CASSLVAGAGAGGYTF
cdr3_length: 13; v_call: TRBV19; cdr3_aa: CASKAGEADTQYF
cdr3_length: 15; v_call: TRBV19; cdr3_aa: CASSIVRQGGYEQYF
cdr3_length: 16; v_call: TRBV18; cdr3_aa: CASSPGGGRGHNEQFF
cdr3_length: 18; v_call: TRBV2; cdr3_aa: CASSEVLDIGTYPYEQYF
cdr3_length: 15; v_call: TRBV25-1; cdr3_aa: CASSAPGPAYNEQFF
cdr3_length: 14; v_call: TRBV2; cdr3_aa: CASSWTGVSYEQYF
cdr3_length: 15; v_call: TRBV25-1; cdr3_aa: CASSWTSGSARELFF
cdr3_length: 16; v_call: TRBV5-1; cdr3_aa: CASSLARVAGDDEQYF
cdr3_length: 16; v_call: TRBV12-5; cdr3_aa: CASGLSAGSGTDTQYF
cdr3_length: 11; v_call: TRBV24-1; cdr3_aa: CATSDGRGEFF
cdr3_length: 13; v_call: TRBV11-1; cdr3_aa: CASSFGLGYEQYF
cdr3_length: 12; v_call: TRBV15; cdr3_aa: CATSRDRLGYTF
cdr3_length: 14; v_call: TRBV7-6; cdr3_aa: CASSQRTGSDTQYF
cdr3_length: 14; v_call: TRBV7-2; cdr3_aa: CASSLVGGNYGYTF
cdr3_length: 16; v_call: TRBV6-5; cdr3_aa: CASSYSSGEEAYEQYF
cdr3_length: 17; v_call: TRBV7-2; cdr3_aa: CASSLAGAGTSGIEQYF
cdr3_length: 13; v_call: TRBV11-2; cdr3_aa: CASSFGGGSGYTF
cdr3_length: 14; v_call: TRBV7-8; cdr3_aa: CASSPGGGAKGQYF
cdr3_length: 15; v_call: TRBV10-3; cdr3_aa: CAISQGGTRRTEAFF
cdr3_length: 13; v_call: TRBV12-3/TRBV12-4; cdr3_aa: CASSFSPLREQYF
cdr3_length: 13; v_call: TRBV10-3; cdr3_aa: CAVSEGSTWELFF
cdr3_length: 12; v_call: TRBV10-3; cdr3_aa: CAISENQETQYF
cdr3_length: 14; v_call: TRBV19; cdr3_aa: CASSMQGFPWGYTF